Sequencing of this T cell receptor beta chain was carried out in a study of cytomegalovirus exposure and HLA in healthy donors. PCR used 60 Vbeta primers and 13 Jbeta primers. The repertoire was sequenced with immunoSEQ multiplex PCR; TCRdb's copy has only in-frame clones and lacks some. The sample has approximately 75,000 clones, 65% to 90% seen once. The specimen sequenced was PBMCs. This clonotype originated in a man aged 65-85 years in good health and CMV-seropositive.

CDR3 DNA sequence: TGTGCCAGCAGTCCTCTGTTGAGGGGGGAGACCCAGTACTTC. Its protein is CASSPLLRGETQYF. The chain carries TRBV7-8 and TRBJ2-5, with D possibly being TRBD1 (6 bases). The CDR3 has 14 amino acids. Trimming shortened V by 6 bases and J by 5 bases, and 16 bases separated the two germline ends. CDR1 SGHVS and CDR2 FQNEAQ come from the germline V gene.